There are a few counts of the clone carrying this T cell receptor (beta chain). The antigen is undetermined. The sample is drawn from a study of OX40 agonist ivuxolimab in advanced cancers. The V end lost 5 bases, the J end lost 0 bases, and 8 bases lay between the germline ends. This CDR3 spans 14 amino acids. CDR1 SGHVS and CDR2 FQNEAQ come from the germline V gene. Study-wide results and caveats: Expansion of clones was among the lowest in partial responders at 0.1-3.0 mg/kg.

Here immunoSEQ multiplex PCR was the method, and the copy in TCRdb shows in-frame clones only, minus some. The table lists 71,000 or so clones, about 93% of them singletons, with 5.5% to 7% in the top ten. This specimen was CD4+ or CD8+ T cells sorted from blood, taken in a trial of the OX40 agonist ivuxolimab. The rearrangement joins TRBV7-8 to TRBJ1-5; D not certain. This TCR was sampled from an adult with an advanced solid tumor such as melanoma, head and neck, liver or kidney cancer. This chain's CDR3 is CASSPYHSNQPQHF. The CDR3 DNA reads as TGTGCCAGCAGCCCTTACCATAGCAATCAGCCCCAGCATTTT.